The next 22 T cell receptor delta chains were all read from a single sample in a study of human gamma delta and Vdelta1 T cells. TCRdb fed the PCR reads into CATT to redo clone calling. Among 4,000 or so delta-chain clones listed, 20% to 30% were seen once. The sequencing sample was made of naive CD27+ Vdelta1 gamma-delta T cells from blood. All receptors derive from a human donor in good health.

In its sample, this clone was seen many times. A read error is likely here: a far larger clone is one base away. Other nucleotide sequences from this sample produce the same CDR3. The genes are TRDV1 and TRDJ1, with 13 positions matching TRDD3. Germline V CDR1 and CDR2: TSWWSYY, QGS. This CDR3 is 22 amino acids long. Unmatched junction bases numbered 22, after V lost 3 bases and J lost 3 bases. CDR3 protein: CALGELPLPALLGDTRSDKLIF. The CDR3 DNA is TGTGCTCTTGGGGAGCTTCCCCTCCCTGCCCTACTGGGGGATACGCGATCCGATAAACTCATCTTT.

On this clone itself: Other DNA sequences in the same sample also yield this CDR3. The chain combines TRDV1 with TRDJ1; D perhaps matches TRDD3 (6 bases). Germline CDR1 reads TSWWSYY; CDR2 reads QGS. Trimming cost V 4 bases and J 0 bases, with 21 bases left between them. This CDR3 is 18 amino acids long. The CDR3 is CALGVPLGDTPHTDKLIF. The DNA for the CDR3 is TGTGCTCTTGGGGTACCTCTGGGTGATACGCCTCACACCGATAAACTCATCTTT.

The table lists this clone with a few counts. This chain uses TRDV1 with TRDJ1; 12 nucleotides agree with TRDD3. The CDR3 runs 20 residues. Germline lookup yields CDR1 TSWWSYY and CDR2 QGS. V dropped 2 bases and J dropped 8; count of bases not matched to a gene: 21. CDR3 in DNA: TGTGCTCTTGGGGAATCTCCCCCCAACCATGTGTACTGGGGGATACTGAAACTCATCTTT. It is translated as CALGESPPNHVYWGILKLIF.

This clone came up a few times. A far more abundant clone sits one base away, making this likely a read error. This sample includes further DNA sequences coding for the same CDR3. This sequence joins TRDV1 and TRDJ1; 12 nucleotides agree with TRDD3. Germline lookup yields CDR1 TSWWSYY and CDR2 QGS. V was clipped by 0 bases and J by 2 bases; unmatched bases: 19. The CDR3 runs to 22 residues. The CDR3 here is CALGELLLRGYWGIPSTDKLIF. The DNA of the CDR3 is TGTGCTCTTGGGGAACTGTTGCTCCGTGGATACTGGGGGATACCTTCTACCGATAAACTCATCTTT.

In regard to this clone: The TCRdb protein, from a much larger clone, departs from this DNA's translation at residue 15, likely by read error; the protein shown derives from the DNA. The chain carries TRDV1 and TRDJ1; 10 nucleotides align to TRDD3. Germline V gives CDR1 TSWWSYY, CDR2 QGS. CDR3 length equals 21 residues. V was pared by 5 bases and J by 1 base, with 22 bases of the junction left unmatched. CDR3 DNA sequence: TGTGCTCTTGGGACGGGGGATACGCTTAGGGCCCCCTCAAAGTGCACCGATAAACTCATCTTT. Amino acids: CALGTGDTLRAPSKCTDKLIF.

This chain joins TRDV1 and TRDJ1, with 11 nucleotides matching TRDD3. V lost 1 base to trimming and J lost 0 bases; unmatched junction nucleotides: 10. CDR3 length equals 19 residues. Germline-derived CDR1 and CDR2 are TSWWSYY and QGS. The CDR3 sequence: CALGEQSLLGDNHTDKLIF. Written as DNA, the CDR3 is TGTGCTCTTGGGGAACAGTCACTACTGGGGGATAATCACACCGATAAACTCATCTTT.

For this clone: It is likely a read error: a sequence one base away is far more abundant. This rearrangement joins TRDV1 to TRDJ1; TRDD3 aligns across 12 bases. CDR1 is TSWWSYY and CDR2 is QGS in the germline V gene. V lost 2 bases to trimming and J lost 5 bases; unmatched junction nucleotides: 27. There are 23 residues in the CDR3. The CDR3 coding sequence is TGTGCTCTTGGGGAAATAAGCTTCCCCATTGCGTACTGGGGGATACATAAGTCGGATAAACTCATCTTT. Translated: CALGEISFPIAYWGIHKSDKLIF.

This clone was counted only a few times. A far larger clone is one base from this, pointing to a likely read error. The sample carries other DNA sequences with the same CDR3. The V gene is TRDV1, the J gene TRDJ1; 12 bases fit TRDD3. The germline V gene has CDR1 TSWWSYY and CDR2 QGS. This CDR3 is built from 22 residues. CDR3 loop: CALGELLLRGYWGIPSTDKLIF. The CDR3 DNA is TGTGCTCTCGGGGAACTGTTGCTCCGTGGATACTGGGGGATACCTTCCACCGATAAACTCATCTTT.

This clone was detected only a few times. The chain links TRDV1 to TRDJ1, with 10 bases aligning to TRDD3. Trimming removed 1 base from V and 0 bases from J; junction bases left unmatched: 11. The CDR3 loop spans 19 amino acids. Germline-derived CDR1 and CDR2 are TSWWSYY and QGS. The CDR3 DNA sequence: TGTGCTCTTGGGGAACAGGCGTACTGGGGGATTTCGTACACCGATAAACTCATCTTT. This translates into CALGEQAYWGISYTDKLIF.

By share, this clone counts as medium-sized (0.01 to 0.1%). This likely reflects a read error, since a far larger clone is one base away. The chain uses TRDV1 and TRDJ1; 13 nucleotides align to TRDD3. J was trimmed by 3 bases and V by 0 bases; bases with no gene match: 19. The germline CDR1 and CDR2 sequences are TSWWSYY and QGS. The CDR3 length is 22 residues. The CDR3 is CALGELPLPALLGDTRADKLIF. The CDR3 coding sequence is TGTGCTCTTGGGGAACTTCCCCTCCCTGCCCTACTGGGGGATACGCGAGCCGATAAACTCATCTTT.

Points on this clone: A read error is likely here: a far larger clone is one base away. The chain has TRDV1 and TRDJ1; 13 bases are a match to TRDD3. This CDR3 has 24 residues. Germline V lookup: CDR1 TSWWSYY, CDR2 QGS. Trimming cost V 4 bases and J 4 bases; bases outside gene matches: 30. Here the CDR3 reads CALGAKSVRPGTGGYVDWSDKLIF. CDR3 nucleotides: TGTGCTCTTGGGGCCAAATCTGTCCGTCCAGGTACTGGGGGATACGTAGATTGGAGCGATAAACTCATCTTT.

The chain has TRDV1 and TRDJ1, with D tentatively TRDD3 (9 bases). The germline gives CDR1 TSWWSYY, CDR2 QGS. The CDR3 is made up of 23 amino acids. Trimming cost V 1 base and J 0 bases, with 33 bases left between them. The chain's CDR3 is CALGEQASSYVMLGDQYTDKLIF. CDR3 sequence (DNA): TGTGCTCTTGGGGAACAGGCTTCTTCCTACGTTATGCTGGGGGATCAGTACACCGATAAACTCATCTTT.

The chain has TRDV1 and TRDJ1, with TRDD3 matching 9 bases. CDR3 length: 22 residues. CDR1 is TSWWSYY, CDR2 QGS, per germline. Losses at the gene ends were 1 base for V and 9 bases for J; bases not matched to a gene: 30. This CDR3 is CALGEPCSHASTGFMGDRELIF. The CDR3, as DNA: TGTGCTCTTGGGGAACCGTGTTCCCACGCCTCCACGGGTTTTATGGGGGATAGAGAACTCATCTTT.

This clone came up a few times. This chain links TRDV1 with TRDJ1; 10 bases are a match to TRDD3. Germline-derived CDR1 and CDR2 are TSWWSYY and QGS. This CDR3 is built from 16 residues. After removal of 5 bases from V and 8 bases from J, the junction contained 14 bases not matched to a gene. CDR3 residues: CALGMRATRGIRKLIF. CDR3 DNA sequence: TGTGCTCTTGGGATGCGCGCGACCAGGGGGATACGCAAACTCATCTTT.

This clone was counted between two and nine times. The chain carries TRDV1 and TRDJ1; TRDD3 matches at 8 bases. J gave up 0 bases and V 9 bases, and 27 bases lay outside the gene matches. The CDR3 covers 21 residues. The germline CDR1 and CDR2 sequences are TSWWSYY and QGS. CDR3 DNA sequence: TGTGCTCTGGACCTCCCTTCCCTATCCTTACTGGGGGCCCCGTACACCGATAAACTCATCTTT. Translation: CALDLPSLSLLGAPYTDKLIF.

This clone qualifies as medium-sized. The likely explanation is a read error, given a far larger clone one base away. The rearrangement uses TRDV1 and TRDJ1, with D possibly TRDD3 on 6 matching bases. Germline CDR1 and CDR2: TSWWSYY and QGS. The V and J ends lost 1 base and 8 bases respectively, with 38 bases between them. The CDR3 runs to 22 residues. The CDR3 DNA reads TGTGCTCTTGGGGAACCCTACGTATGGGGGGTACGCGGTTGGCAAAACAACAACAAACTCATCTTT. As protein: CALGEPYVWGVRGWQNNNKLIF.

V and J are TRDV1 and TRDJ1; 9 bases are a match to TRDD3. CDR1 and CDR2 (germline): TSWWSYY, QGS. V shed 0 bases and J 3 bases; nucleotides not matched to a gene: 11. The CDR3 has 18 residues. CDR3 nucleotide sequence: TGTGCTCTTGGGGAACTATCCCCTGGGGGATTTCTGGCCGATAAACTCATCTTT. It translates to CALGELSPGGFLADKLIF.

This chain joins TRDV1 and TRDJ1; TRDD3 matches 13 bases. The length of the CDR3 is 24 residues. After removal of 4 bases from V and 3 bases from J, the junction contained 29 bases not matched to a gene. Germline lookup yields CDR1 TSWWSYY and CDR2 QGS. This CDR3 reads CALGGTFLPSSTGGYAKVSDKLIF. DNA for the CDR3: TGTGCTCTTGGGGGTACCTTCCTACCCTCAAGTACTGGGGGATACGCGAAGGTGTCCGATAAACTCATCTTT.

Worth noting for this clone: A far larger clone is only one base removed, so a read error is likely. In the same sample, other DNA sequences code for this CDR3. V gene TRDV1 combines with J gene TRDJ1; no definite D call. The ends were cut back, 6 bases at V and 3 bases at J, with 11 bases in the middle. The germline V gene encodes CDR1 TSWWSYY and CDR2 QGS. This CDR3 spans 13 amino acids. CDR3 residues: CALGDVRPDKLIF. The CDR3 DNA sequence: TGTGCTCTTGGTGACGTAAGGCCCGATAAACTCATCTTT.

This chain joins TRDV1 and TRDJ1; no definite D call. V shed 5 bases and J shed 0 bases, with 28 bases lying between them. The CDR3 extends over 20 amino acids. The germline CDR1 and CDR2 sequences are TSWWSYY and QGS. CDR3 sequence reads: CALGHRKSHPAVGNTDKLIF. CDR3 DNA sequence: TGTGCTCTTGGGCACCGAAAATCACACCCAGCCGTCGGGAACACCGATAAACTCATCTTT.

This clone appeared many times. The chain has TRDV1 and TRDJ1; no clear D gene. The CDR3 totals 19 residues. CDR1 and CDR2 from the germline V gene are TSWWSYY and QGS. Between the trimmed V and J ends, which lost 7 bases and 0 bases, there was a span of 27 bases. This CDR3 is CALAKGPMGERAYTDKLIF. For the CDR3, the DNA is TGTGCTCTTGCGAAAGGGCCTATGGGAGAGAGGGCCTACACCGATAAACTCATCTTT.

Only a few counts were recorded for this clone. The V gene is TRDV1, the J gene TRDJ1; D gene unclear. The CDR3 runs to 14 residues. In germline, CDR1 is TSWWSYY, CDR2 QGS. The V and J ends lost 3 bases and 8 bases respectively, with 16 bases between them. The CDR3 region is CALGDPRWRSKLIF. Here the CDR3 DNA reads TGTGCTCTTGGGGACCCCAGATGGCGAAGCAAACTCATCTTT.